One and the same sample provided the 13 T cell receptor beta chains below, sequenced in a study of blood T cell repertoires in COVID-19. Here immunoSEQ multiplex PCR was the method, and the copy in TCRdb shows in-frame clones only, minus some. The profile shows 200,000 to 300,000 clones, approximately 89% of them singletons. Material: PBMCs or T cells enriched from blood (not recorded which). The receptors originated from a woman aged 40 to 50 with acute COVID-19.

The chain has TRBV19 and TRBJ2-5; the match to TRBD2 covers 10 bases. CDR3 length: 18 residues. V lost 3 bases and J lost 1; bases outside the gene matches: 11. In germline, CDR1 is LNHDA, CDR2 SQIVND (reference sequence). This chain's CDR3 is CASSIAAGGPVRQETQYF. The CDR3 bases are TGTGCCAGTAGTATCGCAGCGGGAGGGCCTGTTCGCCAAGAGACCCAGTACTTC.

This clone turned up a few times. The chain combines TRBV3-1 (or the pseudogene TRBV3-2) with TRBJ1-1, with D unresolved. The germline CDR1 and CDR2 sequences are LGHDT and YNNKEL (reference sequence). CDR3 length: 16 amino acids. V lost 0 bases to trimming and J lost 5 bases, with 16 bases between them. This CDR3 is CASSQEVLGSGTEAFF. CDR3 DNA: TGTGCCAGCAGCCAAGAAGTTTTGGGGAGTGGAACTGAAGCTTTCTTT.

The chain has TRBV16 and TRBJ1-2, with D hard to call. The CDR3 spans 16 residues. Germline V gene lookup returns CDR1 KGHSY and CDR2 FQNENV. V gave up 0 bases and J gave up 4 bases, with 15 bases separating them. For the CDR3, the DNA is TGTGCCAGCAGCCAATCTATAGTCAAGGACTTCTATGGCTACACCTTC. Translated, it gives CASSQSIVKDFYGYTF.

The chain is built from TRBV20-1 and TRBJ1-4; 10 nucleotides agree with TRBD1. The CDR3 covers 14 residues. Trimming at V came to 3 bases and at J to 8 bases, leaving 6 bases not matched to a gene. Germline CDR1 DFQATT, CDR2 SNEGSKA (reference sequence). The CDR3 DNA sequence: TGCAGTGCTAGTAGGGGACAGGGGAGCGAAAAACTGTTTTTT. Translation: CSASRGQGSEKLFF.

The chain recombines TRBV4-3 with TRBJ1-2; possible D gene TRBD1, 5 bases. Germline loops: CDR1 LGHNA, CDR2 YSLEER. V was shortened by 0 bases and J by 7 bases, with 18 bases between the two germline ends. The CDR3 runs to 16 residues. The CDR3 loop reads CASSQDTPPGHCGYTF. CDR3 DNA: TGCGCCAGCAGCCAAGATACCCCGCCAGGGCACTGTGGCTACACCTTC.

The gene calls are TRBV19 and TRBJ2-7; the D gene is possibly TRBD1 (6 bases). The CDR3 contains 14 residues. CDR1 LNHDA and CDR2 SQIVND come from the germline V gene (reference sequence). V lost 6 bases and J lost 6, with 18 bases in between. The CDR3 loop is CASSATGTPSEQYV. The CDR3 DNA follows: TGTGCCAGTAGCGCAACCGGGACACCTAGCGAGCAGTACGTC.

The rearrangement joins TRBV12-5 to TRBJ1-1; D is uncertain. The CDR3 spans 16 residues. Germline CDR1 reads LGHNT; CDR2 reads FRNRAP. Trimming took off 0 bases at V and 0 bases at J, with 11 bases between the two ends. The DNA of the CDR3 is TGTGCTAGTGGTTTGGTACTAGGCAGAGTGAACACTGAAGCTTTCTTT. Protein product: CASGLVLGRVNTEAFF.

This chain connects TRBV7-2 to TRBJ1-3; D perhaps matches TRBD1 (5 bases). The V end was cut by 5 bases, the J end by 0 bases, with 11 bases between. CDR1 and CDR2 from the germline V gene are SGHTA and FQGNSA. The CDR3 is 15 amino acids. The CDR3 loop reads CASSPQGDSGNTIYF. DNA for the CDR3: TGTGCCAGCAGCCCCCAAGGGGACTCTGGAAACACCATATATTTT.

DNA of the CDR3: TGTGCCAGCAGCCCTAGCGGGAGGGCGCGAGAGACCCAGTACTTC. Protein: CASSPSGRARETQYF. The J gene is TRBJ2-5, the V gene TRBV3-1 (or the pseudogene TRBV3-2); 12 bases match TRBD2. The length of the CDR3 is 15 residues. The ends lost 4 bases at V and 4 bases at J; junction bases unmatched: 4. Germline V gives CDR1 LGHDT, CDR2 YNNKEL (reference sequence).

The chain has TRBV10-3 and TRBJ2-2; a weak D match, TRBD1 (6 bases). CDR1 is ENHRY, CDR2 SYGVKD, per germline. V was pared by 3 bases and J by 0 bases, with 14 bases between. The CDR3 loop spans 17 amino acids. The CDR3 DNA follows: TGTGCCATCAGTGAAGCAGGGACACGAACGAACACCGGGGAGCTGTTTTTT. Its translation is CAISEAGTRTNTGELFF.

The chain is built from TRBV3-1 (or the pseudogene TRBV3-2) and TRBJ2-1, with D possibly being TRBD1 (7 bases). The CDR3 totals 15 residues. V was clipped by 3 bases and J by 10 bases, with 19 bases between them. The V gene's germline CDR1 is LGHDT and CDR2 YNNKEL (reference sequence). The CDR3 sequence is CASSHPAGGLGEQFF. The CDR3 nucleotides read TGTGCCAGCAGCCACCCCGCAGGGGGGCTGGGGGAGCAGTTCTTC.

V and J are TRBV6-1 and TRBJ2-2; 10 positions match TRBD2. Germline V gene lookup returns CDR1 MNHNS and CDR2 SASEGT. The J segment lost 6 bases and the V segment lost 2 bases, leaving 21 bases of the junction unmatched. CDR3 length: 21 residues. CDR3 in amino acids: CASSELGRGRRTSGLPGELFF. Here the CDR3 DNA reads TGTGCCAGCAGTGAACTGGGGAGGGGGAGAAGGACTAGCGGACTCCCCGGGGAGCTGTTTTTT.

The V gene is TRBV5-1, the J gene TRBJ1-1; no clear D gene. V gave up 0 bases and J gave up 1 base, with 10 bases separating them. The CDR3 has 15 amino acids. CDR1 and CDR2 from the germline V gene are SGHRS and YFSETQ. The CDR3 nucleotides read TGCGCCAGCAGCTTGGTTGGAGGGTGGAACACTGAAGCTTTCTTT. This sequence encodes CASSLVGGWNTEAFF.